The 18 T cell receptor beta chains reported below all come from one sample, sequenced in a study of cytomegalovirus exposure and HLA in healthy donors listed by TCRdb under 2017. The library was made by the immunoSEQ multiplex PCR assay. The multiplex PCR relied on a mix of 60 forward primers for TCR Vbeta segments and 13 reverse primers for TCR Jbeta segments. Not all clones reach the TCRdb copy of this immuneACCESS table, which keeps in-frame sequences only. Checked studies attribute under half of the gap to unresolved V genes and leave the rest unexplained. In this sample the table shows roughly 200,000 clones, more than 80% of which occur a single time. The top ten hold 2.9% of the sample. Sequenced: PBMCs. Receptors were obtained from a young man in good health and CMV-seronegative.

The rearrangement links TRBV4-3 to TRBJ2-5; 10 nucleotides agree with TRBD2. The CDR3 is 17 residues long. CDR1 LGHNA and CDR2 YSLEER come from the germline V gene. Trimming cost V 4 bases and J 5 bases; bases outside gene matches: 13. The CDR3 nucleotides read TGCGCCAGCAGCCCATCGGAGAGCGGGGGGGCTAGGGAGACCCAGTACTTC. It codes for CASSPSESGGARETQYF.

The gene calls are TRBV5-4 and TRBJ2-5; 9 bases line up with TRBD2. From germline, CDR1 is SGHNT and CDR2 YYREEE (reference sequence). Trimming cost V 4 bases and J 5 bases; bases outside gene matches: 12. This CDR3 is 16 amino acids long. The CDR3, as DNA: TGTGCCAGCAGCCCTTTTGGGCGGGGGGGCGGGGAGACCCAGTACTTC. Protein product: CASSPFGRGGGETQYF.

The rearrangement joins TRBV19 to TRBJ2-1, with no clear D. In germline, CDR1 is LNHDA, CDR2 SQIVND (reference sequence). The CDR3 is made up of 13 amino acids. V was cut by 4 bases and J by 2 bases, with 6 bases left in between. The CDR3 is CASSNRAYNEQFF. The CDR3, as DNA: TGTGCCAGTAGTAATCGGGCCTACAATGAGCAGTTCTTC. The entire variable domain, with the rest obtained from reference TRBV19 and TRBJ2-1, is as follows: DGGITQSPKYLFRKEGQNVTLSCEQNLNHDAMYWYRQDPGQGLRLIYYSQIVNDFQKGDIAEGYSVSREKKESFPLTVTSAQKNPTAFYLCASSNRAYNEQFFGPGTRLTVL.

The chain uses TRBV5-5 and TRBJ2-2; 8 bases line up with TRBD1. CDR3 length equals 15 residues. Germline V CDR1 and CDR2: SGHKS, YYEKEE (reference sequence). Trimming cost V 1 base and J 2 bases; bases outside gene matches: 1. CDR3 nucleotides: TGTGCCAGCAGCTTGACAGGGGGTAACACCGGGGAGCTGTTTTTT. Protein sequence: CASSLTGGNTGELFF.

This chain joins TRBV7-9 and TRBJ2-1, with D possibly being TRBD2 (6 bases). The CDR3 extends over 15 amino acids. V was shortened by 5 bases and J by 5 bases, with 16 bases between the two germline ends. Germline values: CDR1 SEHNR, CDR2 FQNEAQ (reference sequence). Here the CDR3 reads CASSPWTTNNNEQFF. CDR3 DNA sequence: TGTGCCAGCAGCCCGTGGACTACCAATAACAATGAGCAGTTCTTC.

This rearrangement joins TRBV4-1 to TRBJ2-5; D not certain. The CDR3 is 15 residues long. Trimming cost V 2 bases and J 5 bases, with 15 bases left between them. CDR1 is MGHRA, CDR2 YSYEKL, per germline. The CDR3 reads CASSQPTFGRETQYF. The CDR3 coding sequence is TGCGCCAGCAGCCAACCTACGTTCGGTCGGGAGACCCAGTACTTC.

V is TRBV9 and J is TRBJ2-5; 15 nucleotides line up with TRBD2. CDR1 SGDLS and CDR2 YYNGEE come from the germline V gene. There are 20 residues in the CDR3. After removal of 4 bases from V and 4 bases from J, the junction contained 17 bases not matched to a gene. CDR3 nucleotides: TGTGCCAGCAGCTCCCACTCAATTGCAGGACTAGCGGGGGGGAGAGAGACCCAGTACTTC. Translation: CASSSHSIAGLAGGRETQYF. The full variable domain, in which reference TRBV9 and TRBJ2-5 provide the parts outside the CDR3, is DSGVTQTPKHLITATGQRVTLRCSPRSGDLSVYWYQQSLDQGLQFLIQYYNGEERAKGNILERFSAQQFPDLHSELNLSSLELGDSALYFCASSSHSIAGLAGGRETQYFGPGTRLLVL.

The V and J genes are TRBV27 and TRBJ1-4; no reliable D call. The CDR3 is 12 amino acids. V was cut by 5 bases and J by 11 bases, with 12 bases left in between. The germline CDR1 and CDR2 sequences are MNHEY and SMNVEV (reference sequence). CDR3 sequence: CASSNYGEKLFF. CDR3 coding DNA: TGTGCCAGCAGTAACTACGGAGAGAAACTGTTTTTT.

V and J are TRBV15 and TRBJ2-2, with 11 bases aligning to TRBD1. V shed 6 bases, J shed 3 bases, and the junction held 6 bases outside the gene matches. CDR3 size: 16 residues. CDR1 and CDR2 from the germline V gene are LNHNV and YYDKDF (reference sequence). CDR3 DNA: TGTGCCACCAGTCGGACAGGGGGCGGGGACACCGGGGAGCTGTTTTTT. Its protein is CATSRTGGGDTGELFF.

The genes are TRBV2 and TRBJ2-3, with 7 bases fitting TRBD2. In germline, CDR1 is SNHLY, CDR2 FYNNEI. CDR3 size: 14 residues. Losses at the gene ends were 4 bases for V and 2 bases for J; bases not matched to a gene: 3. CDR3 sequence (DNA): TGTGCCAGCAGTGCCGGGGGGTTCACAGATACGCAGTATTTT. Its protein product is CASSAGGFTDTQYF.

The rearrangement joins TRBV7-9 to TRBJ2-1, with 11 bases matching TRBD2. The J segment lost 5 bases and the V segment lost 8 bases, leaving 8 bases of the junction unmatched. The CDR3 has 15 amino acids. CDR1 is SEHNR and CDR2 is FQNEAQ in the germline V gene (reference sequence). DNA of the CDR3: TGTGCCAGCCCGACCCTAGCGGGGGGAGACAATGAGCAGTTCTTC. It specifies CASPTLAGGDNEQFF.

The rearrangement links TRBV7-6 to TRBJ1-4; D is ambiguous. V dropped 3 bases and J dropped 8 bases, with 16 bases sitting between them. The V gene's germline CDR1 is SGHVS and CDR2 FNYEAQ. There are 15 residues in the CDR3. The CDR3 loop reads CASSFEAARGEKLFF. The DNA for the CDR3 is TGTGCCAGCAGCTTCGAGGCCGCTAGAGGGGAAAAACTGTTTTTT.

V usage is TRBV15 and J usage is TRBJ1-2; D unresolved. CDR3 length: 14 residues. In germline, CDR1 is LNHNV, CDR2 YYDKDF (reference sequence). Trimming stripped 1 base from V and 5 bases from J, with 11 bases between. The CDR3 reads CATSRGRAGYGYTF. Written as DNA, the CDR3 is TGTGCCACCAGCAGAGGCCGGGCGGGATATGGCTACACCTTC. Full variable domain (remainder filled in from reference TRBV15 and TRBJ1-2): DAMVIQNPRYQVTQFGKPVTLSCSQTLNHNVMYWYQQKSSQAPKLLFHYYDKDFNNEADTPDNFQSRRPNTSFCFLDIRSPGLGDTAMYLCATSRGRAGYGYTFGSGTRLTVV.

The count of this clone is one. The chain links TRBV9 to TRBJ2-5, with 8 positions matching TRBD2. V lost 0 bases to trimming and J lost 2 bases; unmatched junction nucleotides: 9. CDR1 is SGDLS and CDR2 is YYNGEE in the germline V gene. The CDR3 extends over 17 amino acids. CDR3 protein: CASSVEQLAGEQETQYF. The CDR3 bases are TGTGCCAGCAGCGTAGAGCAGCTAGCGGGTGAACAAGAGACCCAGTACTTC.

The chain is built from TRBV19 and TRBJ2-7; D possibly corresponds to TRBD1 (5 bases). The CDR3 sequence is 13 residues long. Trimming pared 7 bases from V and 0 bases from J, leaving 10 bases between. CDR1 and CDR2 (germline): LNHDA, SQIVND (reference sequence). This CDR3 reads CASTQGSSYEQYF. The DNA of the CDR3 is TGTGCCAGTACCCAGGGATCCTCCTACGAGCAGTACTTC.

The chain has TRBV7-2 and TRBJ2-7; weak D call: TRBD1 (5 bases). The V and J ends lost 3 bases and 2 bases respectively, with 14 bases between them. Germline V gene sequence: CDR1 SGHTA, CDR2 FQGNSA. The CDR3 sequence is 15 residues long. CDR3 coding DNA: TGTGCCAGCAGCTTCATCTCAGGGCCCACCTACGAGCAGTACTTC. Its protein is CASSFISGPTYEQYF. Drawing the rest from reference TRBV7-2 and TRBJ2-7, the complete variable domain is GAGVSQSPSNKVTEKGKDVELRCDPISGHTALYWYRQSLGQGLEFLIYFQGNSAPDKSGLPSDRFSAERTGGSVSTLTIQRTQQEDSAVYLCASSFISGPTYEQYFGPGTRLTVT.

This sequence joins TRBV19 and TRBJ2-1; 10 nucleotides match TRBD2. After removal of 5 bases from V and 6 bases from J, the junction contained 10 bases not matched to a gene. Germline CDR1 reads LNHDA; CDR2 reads SQIVND (reference sequence). CDR3 length equals 16 residues. In nucleotides, the CDR3 is TGTGCCAGTAGTCCAAGGACTAGCGGCCCCCTCAATGAGCAGTTCTTC. Its protein is CASSPRTSGPLNEQFF.

This sequence joins TRBV10-3 and TRBJ2-3; 9 bases match TRBD1. V lost 6 bases, J lost 3 bases, and 7 bases stayed unmatched. The germline CDR1 and CDR2 sequences are ENHRY and SYGVKD. The CDR3 is 15 residues long. The CDR3 sequence: CAISEGQGSTDTQYF. For the CDR3, the DNA is TGTGCCATCAGCGAGGGACAGGGTAGTACAGATACGCAGTATTTT.